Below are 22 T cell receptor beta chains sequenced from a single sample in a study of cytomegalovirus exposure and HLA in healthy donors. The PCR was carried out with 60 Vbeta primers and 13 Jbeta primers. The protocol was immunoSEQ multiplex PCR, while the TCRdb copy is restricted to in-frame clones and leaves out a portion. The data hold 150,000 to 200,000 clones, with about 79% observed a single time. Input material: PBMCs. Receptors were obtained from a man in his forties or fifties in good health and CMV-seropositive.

The CDR3 DNA reads as TGCGCCAGCAGTTTGAGGCAGGCGAACACTGAAGCTTTCTTT. Its translation is CASSLRQANTEAFF. The rearrangement links TRBV5-1 to TRBJ1-1; D not certain. The germline CDR1 and CDR2 sequences are SGHRS and YFSETQ. The CDR3 loop spans 14 amino acids. V lost 5 bases, J lost 1 base, and 12 bases lay in between.

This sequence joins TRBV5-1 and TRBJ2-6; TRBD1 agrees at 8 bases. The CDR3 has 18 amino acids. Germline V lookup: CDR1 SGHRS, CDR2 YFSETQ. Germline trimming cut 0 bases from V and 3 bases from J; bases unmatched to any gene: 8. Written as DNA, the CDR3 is TGCGCCAGCAGCTTGGTTCACAGGGGGGATTTTGGGGCCAACGTCCTGACTTTC. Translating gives CASSLVHRGDFGANVLTF.

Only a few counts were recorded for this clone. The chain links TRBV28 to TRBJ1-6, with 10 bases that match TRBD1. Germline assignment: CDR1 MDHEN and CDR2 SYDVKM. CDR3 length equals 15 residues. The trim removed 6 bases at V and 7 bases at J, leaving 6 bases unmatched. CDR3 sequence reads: CASSPPGQGNSPLHF. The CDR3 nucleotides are TGTGCCAGCAGCCCTCCGGGACAGGGGAATTCACCCCTCCACTTT.

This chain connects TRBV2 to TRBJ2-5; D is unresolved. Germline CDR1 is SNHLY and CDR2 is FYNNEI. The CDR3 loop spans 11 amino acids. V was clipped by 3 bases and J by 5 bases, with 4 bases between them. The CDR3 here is CASSDGETQYF. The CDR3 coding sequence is TGTGCCAGCAGTGACGGGGAGACCCAGTACTTC.

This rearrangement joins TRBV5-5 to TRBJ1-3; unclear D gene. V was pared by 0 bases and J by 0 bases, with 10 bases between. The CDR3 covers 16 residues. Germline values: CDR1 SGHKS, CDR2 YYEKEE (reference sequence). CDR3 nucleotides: TGTGCCAGCAGCTTGGTCTCTCCGAGCTCTGGAAACACCATATATTTT. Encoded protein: CASSLVSPSSGNTIYF.

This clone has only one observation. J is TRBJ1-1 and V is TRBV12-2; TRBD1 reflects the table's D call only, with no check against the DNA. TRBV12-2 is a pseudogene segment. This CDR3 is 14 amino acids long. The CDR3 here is CASRPLDRTSLVFF. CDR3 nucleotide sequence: TGTGCAAGTCGCCCCCTAGACAGGACCTCTTTGGTTTTCTTT.

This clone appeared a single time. The CDR3: CATLRLAGAYNEQFF. CDR3 in DNA: TGTGCCACATTAAGACTCGCGGGGGCCTACAATGAGCAGTTCTTC. The J gene is TRBJ2-1, the V gene TRBV15, with 7 bases fitting TRBD2. The CDR3 has 15 residues. The germline CDR1 and CDR2 sequences are LNHNV and YYDKDF (reference sequence). The V segment lost 9 bases and the J segment 2 bases; nucleotides outside the gene matches: 10.

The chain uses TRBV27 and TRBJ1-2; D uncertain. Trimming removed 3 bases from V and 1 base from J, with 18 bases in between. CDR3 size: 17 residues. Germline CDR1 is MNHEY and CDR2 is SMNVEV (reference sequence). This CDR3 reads CASSFTGHSDYNYGYTF. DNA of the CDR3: TGTGCCAGCAGTTTTACCGGGCACTCGGACTATAACTATGGCTACACCTTC.

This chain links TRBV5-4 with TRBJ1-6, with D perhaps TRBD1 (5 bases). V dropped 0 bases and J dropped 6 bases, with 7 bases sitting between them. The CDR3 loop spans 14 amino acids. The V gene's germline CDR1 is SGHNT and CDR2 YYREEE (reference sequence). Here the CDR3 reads CASSLGTSNSPLHF. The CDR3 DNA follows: TGTGCCAGCAGCTTGGGGACATCTAATTCACCCCTCCACTTT.

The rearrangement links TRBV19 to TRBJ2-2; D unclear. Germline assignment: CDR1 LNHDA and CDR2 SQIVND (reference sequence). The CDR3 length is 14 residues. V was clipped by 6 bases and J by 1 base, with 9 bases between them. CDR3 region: CASSPGWNTGELFF. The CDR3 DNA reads TGTGCCAGTAGCCCAGGCTGGAACACCGGGGAGCTGTTTTTT.

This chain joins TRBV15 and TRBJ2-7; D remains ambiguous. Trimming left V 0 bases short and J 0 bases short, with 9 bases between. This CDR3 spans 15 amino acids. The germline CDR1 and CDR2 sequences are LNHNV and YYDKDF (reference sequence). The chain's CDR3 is CATSREGRSSYEQYF. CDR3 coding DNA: TGTGCCACCAGCAGAGAAGGCCGGAGCTCCTACGAGCAGTACTTC.

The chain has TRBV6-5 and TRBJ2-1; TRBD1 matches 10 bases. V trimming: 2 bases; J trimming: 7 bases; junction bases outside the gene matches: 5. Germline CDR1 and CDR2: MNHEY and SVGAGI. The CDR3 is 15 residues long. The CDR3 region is CASSYRTGGSNEQFF. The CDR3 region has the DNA TGTGCCAGCAGTTACAGGACAGGGGGTAGTAATGAGCAGTTCTTC.

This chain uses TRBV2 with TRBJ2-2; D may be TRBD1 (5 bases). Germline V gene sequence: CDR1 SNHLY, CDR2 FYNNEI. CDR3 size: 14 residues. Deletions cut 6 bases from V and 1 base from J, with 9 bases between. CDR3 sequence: CASRVQVNTGELFF. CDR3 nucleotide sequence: TGTGCCAGCAGGGTACAGGTGAACACCGGGGAGCTGTTTTTT.

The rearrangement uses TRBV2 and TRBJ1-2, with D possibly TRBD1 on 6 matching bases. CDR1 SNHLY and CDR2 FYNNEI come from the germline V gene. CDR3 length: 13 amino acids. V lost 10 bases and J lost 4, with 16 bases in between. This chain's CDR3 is CATHREESYGYTF. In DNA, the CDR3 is TGTGCCACGCACAGGGAAGAGAGCTATGGCTACACCTTC.

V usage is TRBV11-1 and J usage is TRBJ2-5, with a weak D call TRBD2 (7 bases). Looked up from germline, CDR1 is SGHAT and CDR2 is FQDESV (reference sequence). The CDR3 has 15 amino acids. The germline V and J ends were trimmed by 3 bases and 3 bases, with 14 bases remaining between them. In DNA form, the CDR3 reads TGTGCCAGCAGCTTGGGGGGGCGCCCCGAAGAGACCCAGTACTTC. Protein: CASSLGGRPEETQYF.

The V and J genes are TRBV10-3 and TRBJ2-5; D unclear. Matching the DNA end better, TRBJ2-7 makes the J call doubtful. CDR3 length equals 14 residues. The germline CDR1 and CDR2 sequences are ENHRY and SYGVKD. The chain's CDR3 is CAISKAPRSYEQYF. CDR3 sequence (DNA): TGTGCCATCAGTAAAGCCCCTCGCTCCTACGAGCAGTACTTC.

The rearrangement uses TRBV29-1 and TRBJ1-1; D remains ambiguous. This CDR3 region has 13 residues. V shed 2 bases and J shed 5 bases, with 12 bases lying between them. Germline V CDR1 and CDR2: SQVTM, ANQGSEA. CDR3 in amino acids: CSVEPPGWTEAFF. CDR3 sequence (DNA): TGCAGCGTTGAACCCCCGGGGTGGACTGAAGCTTTCTTT.

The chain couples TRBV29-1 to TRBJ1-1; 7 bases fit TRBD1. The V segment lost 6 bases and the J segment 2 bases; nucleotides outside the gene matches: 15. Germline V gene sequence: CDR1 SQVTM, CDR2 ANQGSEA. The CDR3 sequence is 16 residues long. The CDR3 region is CSVVGQAGFVNTEAFF. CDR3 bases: TGCAGCGTAGTAGGACAGGCGGGGTTCGTAAACACTGAAGCTTTCTTT.

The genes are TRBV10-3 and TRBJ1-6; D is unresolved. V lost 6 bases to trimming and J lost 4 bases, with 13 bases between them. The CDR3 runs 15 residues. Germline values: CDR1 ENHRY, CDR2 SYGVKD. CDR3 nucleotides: TGTGCCATCAGCCCCGTCGGGGATTATAATTCACCCCTCCACTTT. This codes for CAISPVGDYNSPLHF.

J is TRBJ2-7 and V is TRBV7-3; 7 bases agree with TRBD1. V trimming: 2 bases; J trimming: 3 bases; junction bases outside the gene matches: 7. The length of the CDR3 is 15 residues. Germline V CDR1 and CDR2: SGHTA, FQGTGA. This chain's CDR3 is CASSLYGTDGYEQYF. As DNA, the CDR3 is TGTGCCAGCAGCTTATACGGGACAGATGGCTACGAGCAGTACTTC.

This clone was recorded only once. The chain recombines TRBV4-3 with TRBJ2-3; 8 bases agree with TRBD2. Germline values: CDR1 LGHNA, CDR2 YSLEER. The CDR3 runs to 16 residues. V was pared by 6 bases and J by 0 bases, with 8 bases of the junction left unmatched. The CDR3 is CASSRTGGYSTDTQYF. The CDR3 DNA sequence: TGCGCCAGCAGTCGAACGGGGGGGTATAGCACAGATACGCAGTATTTT.

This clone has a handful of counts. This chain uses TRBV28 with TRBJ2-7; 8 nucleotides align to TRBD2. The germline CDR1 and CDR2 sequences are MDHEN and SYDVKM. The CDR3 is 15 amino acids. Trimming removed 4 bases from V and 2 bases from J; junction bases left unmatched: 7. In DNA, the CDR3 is TGTGCCAGCAGTTACCAGCGGGGGAGGGCCTACGAGCAGTACTTC. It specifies CASSYQRGRAYEQYF.